This paragraph reports one T cell receptor beta chain. Sequencing used immunoSEQ multiplex PCR; TCRdb keeps in-frame clones, though not all of them. Here the sample spans a few hundred thousand clones, around 90% being singletons. The entry originates in a study of blood T cell repertoires in COVID-19. Study information: Italy, Spain and the United States were the sources of the convalescent and acute COVID-19 samples.

V was clipped by 2 bases and J by 5 bases, with 6 bases between them. The CDR3 length is 12 residues. The germline gives CDR1 LGHNA, CDR2 YSLEER. This rearrangement joins TRBV4-3 to TRBJ2-5; no clear D gene. The sequencing input was peripheral blood. This receptor was taken from a woman under 40 with acute or convalescent COVID-19. The CDR3 sequence: CASSQPRETQYF. The CDR3 DNA sequence: TGCGCCAGCAGCCAACCCAGGGAGACCCAGTACTTC.